This T cell receptor beta chain is drawn from a study of cytomegalovirus exposure and HLA in healthy donors. The CDR3 totals 14 residues. Germline lookup yields CDR1 ENHRY and CDR2 SYGVKD. V lost 4 bases and J lost 7, with 16 bases in between. A multiplex PCR was run with 60 Vbeta primers and 13 Jbeta primers. Libraries were prepared by immunoSEQ multiplex PCR; TCRdb keeps only in-frame clonotypes and omits some of them. The table shows about 83,000 clones, with about four fifths occurring only once. This clonotype was sampled from a man in his fifties or sixties in good health and CMV-seronegative. V usage is TRBV10-3 and J usage is TRBJ1-2; D call uncertain. The sequencing sample was made of PBMCs. For the CDR3, the DNA is TGTGCCATCAGTGCCGGGAGCCCTTCGGCTGGCTACACCTTC. Translating it yields CAISAGSPSAGYTF.